This TCR beta chain appears in the sequencing data of a study of identical twins. Study-level results: Sequences that were out-of-frame, alpha and twin-shared displayed an excess of low generation probability.

Notes on this clonotype: What it binds is unknown.

V was clipped by 6 bases and J by 8 bases; unmatched bases: 7. The CDR3 runs to 13 residues. Per germline, CDR1 SGHRS and CDR2 YFSETQ. MiXCR, applied by TCRdb to the 5' RACE reads, yields one record per CDR3 protein. Here the sample spans hundreds of thousands of distinct CDR3 sequences, roughly 9.4% being singletons. This chain connects TRBV5-1 to TRBJ1-4; 7 nucleotides agree with TRBD1. This sequence was found in a woman under 30 in good health. The sequencing sample was made of memory (CD45RO+) T cells sorted from blood. The CDR3 bases are TGCGCCAGCAAACAGGGGATAGGGGAAAAACTGTTTTTT. The encoded protein is CASKQGIGEKLFF.